This is a list of T cell receptor beta chains from one sample in a study of identical twins. TCRdb ran MiXCR on the 5' RACE reads and lists one entry per CDR3 protein. The sample lists over 600,000 distinct CDR3 sequences; 20% to 25% were seen once. The data were also submitted as part of a second study, on T cells expressing NK-cell markers.

Sample: PBMCs. These receptors came from a young woman in good health. The CDR3 runs from the conserved cysteine through the conserved F or W. The D gene is left open where the match is weak. Some rows mark clone size as missing; the rest say once, few, many or name a class of expanded clone.

j_call | d_call | v_call | clone_size | cdr3_nt | cdr3_aa
TRBJ2-1 | TRBD2 | TRBV29-1 | many | TGCAGCCATCGACTAGCGGCTAGCGATGAGCAGTTCTTC | CSHRLAASDEQFF
TRBJ2-1 | TRBD1 | TRBV6-2/TRBV6-3 | NA | TGTGCCAGCAGTTACTCGAGTTCGGGGAACAGGGGGTTCAGTGAGCAGTTCTTC | CASSYSSSGNRGFSEQFF
TRBJ2-1 | NA | TRBV20-1 | few | TGCAGTGGCGAAAGCTCCTACAATGAGCAGTTCTTC | CSGESSYNEQFF
TRBJ2-1 | NA | TRBV20-1 | NA | TGCGGGGGCCGCGGGGGCGATGAGCAGTTCTTC | CGGRGGDEQFF
TRBJ2-1 | NA | TRBV2 | NA | TGTGCCAGCACCTCGACAGAGCAGTTCTTC | CASTSTEQFF
TRBJ2-1 | NA | TRBV29-1 | many | TGCAGCGTTGAACCCCCGTTGTCGGGCTTGGATGAGCAGTTCTTC | CSVEPPLSGLDEQFF
TRBJ1-3 | TRBD1 | TRBV20-1 | few | TGCAGTGCTAGACTACCAGGGGGCATGAACACCATATATTTT | CSARLPGGMNTIYF
TRBJ2-2 | NA | TRBV7-2 | NA | TGTGCCAGCAGCTTACGATTCAGGGACACCGGGGAGCTGTTTTTT | CASSLRFRDTGELFF
TRBJ2-1 | NA | TRBV12-3/TRBV12-4 | NA | TGTGCCAGCAGTTTCCTGGCGGGGCGTGGGTACAATGAGCAGTTCTTC | CASSFLAGRGYNEQFF
TRBJ1-2 | TRBD1 | TRBV10-3 | NA | TGTGCCATCAGTCCTTCAGCCGGGACAGGCTCATCGTCCGATGGCTACACCTTC | CAISPSAGTGSSSDGYTF
TRBJ2-3 | NA | TRBV2 | few | TGTGCCAGCACCACCGACTGGGCGCGAAGAGATACGCAGTATTTT | CASTTDWARRDTQYF
TRBJ1-5 | NA | TRBV30 | NA | TGTGCCTGGAGTGTCGACCACGCTCAGCCCCAGCATTTT | CAWSVDHAQPQHF
TRBJ1-1 | NA | TRBV15 | NA | TGTGCCACCAGCAGAATACAGAGTCATACTGAAGCTTTCTTT | CATSRIQSHTEAFF
TRBJ2-1 | NA | TRBV20-1 | NA | TGCAGTGCTCTACACCAATCTTTCAATGAGCAGTTCTTC | CSALHQSFNEQFF
TRBJ2-5 | NA | TRBV5-1 | NA | TGCGCCAGCAGCTTGACCAGGACAATGACCCAAGAGACCCAGTACTTC | CASSLTRTMTQETQYF
TRBJ1-5 | NA | TRBV20-1 | many | TGCAGTGCTACAAACAGGTTCTCAGCCCAGCATTTT | CSATNRFSAQHF
TRBJ2-1 | NA | TRBV7-9 | many | TGTGCCAGCAGCTTAGCTTCCGAGCAGTTCTTC | CASSLASEQFF
TRBJ1-6 | NA | TRBV4-2 | NA | TGTGCCAGCAGCCGCGCTCAGGGTGGAGATTCACCCCTCCACTTT | CASSRAQGGDSPLHF
TRBJ2-7 | TRBD2 | TRBV20-1 | NA | TGCAGTGCTAGAGATCGACTAGCGGGGGGGGAGCAGTACTTC | CSARDRLAGGEQYF
TRBJ2-2 | NA | TRBV12-3/TRBV12-4 | NA | TGTGCCAGCAGTTTCTCCCAGACCGGGGAGCTGTTTTTT | CASSFSQTGELFF
TRBJ1-1 | NA | TRBV2 | NA | TGTGCCAGCACGACGAGTATGAACACTGAAGCTTTCTTT | CASTTSMNTEAFF
TRBJ2-1 | NA | TRBV30 | NA | TGTGCCCGTCAGGGGGGGTCTAACAATGAGCAGTTCTTC | CARQGGSNNEQFF
TRBJ2-5 | NA | TRBV12-3/TRBV12-4 | many | TGTGCCAGCAGAAAGGGAGACTATACGACTCGGACCCAGTACTTC | CASRKGDYTTRTQYF
TRBJ2-2 | TRBD2 | TRBV6-1 | few | TGTGCCAGCAGCCCACGAGGACTAGCGGGAACTAACACCGGGGAGCTGTTTTTT | CASSPRGLAGTNTGELFF
TRBJ2-7 | NA | TRBV6-5 | few | TGTGCCAGCAGTTACTCGAAAGGAAACGAGCAGTACTTC | CASSYSKGNEQYF
TRBJ1-1 | TRBD1 | TRBV14 | many | TGTGCCAGCAGCCAATACCAGGGGGGACGCACTGAAGCTTTCTTT | CASSQYQGGRTEAFF
TRBJ2-3 | NA | TRBV4-3 | few | TGCGCCAGCAGCCAAGGGTCAGGCCATACGCAGTATTTT | CASSQGSGHTQYF
TRBJ1-3 | NA | TRBV12-2 | few | TGTGCAAGTCGCTTCGCTCAGGGGAGAAGTAGAAACACCATATATTTT | CASRFAQGRSRNTIYF
TRBJ1-1 | NA | TRBV12-3/TRBV12-4 | many | TGTGCCAGCAGTCCTAGGACCTTGAACACTGAAGCTTTCTTT | CASSPRTLNTEAFF
TRBJ1-5 | NA | TRBV12-3/TRBV12-4 | few | TGTGCCAGCAGCCCTATAGGGGCCGGGCCCCAGCATTTT | CASSPIGAGPQHF
TRBJ2-1 | NA | TRBV2 | NA | TGTGCCAGCAGGTCGAGGTCTTTAACGGACTTCTCGGATGAGCAGTTCTTC | CASRSRSLTDFSDEQFF
TRBJ1-2 | NA | TRBV12-3/TRBV12-4 | NA | TGTGCCAGCAGGGCCCGCCGACAGGTGGATGGCTACACCTTC | CASRARRQVDGYTF
TRBJ1-4 | NA | TRBV3-1 | few | TGTGCCAGCAGCCCTGGGGACGTTGGAAAACTGTTTTTT | CASSPGDVGKLFF
TRBJ2-2 | TRBD2 | TRBV30 | few | TGTGCCTGGAGAGCTAGCGGGAGAACCGGGGAGCTGTTTTTT | CAWRASGRTGELFF
TRBJ2-7 | TRBD2 | TRBV20-1 | few | TGCAGTGCTAGATTGCTGACTAGCGGGAGGGCCCGCGAGCAGTACTTC | CSARLLTSGRAREQYF
TRBJ2-7 | TRBD2 | TRBV20-1 | many | TGCAGTGCTAGGATAGCGGGAGCTTATTACGAGCAGTACTTC | CSARIAGAYYEQYF
TRBJ1-1 | TRBD1 | TRBV29-1 | NA | TGCAGCGTGGACAGGTGGAAGAACACTGAAGCTTTCTTT | CSVDRWKNTEAFF
TRBJ1-3 | NA | TRBV5-1 | few | TGCGCCAGCAGCCCACTCCCCGGGGTCTTTGGAAACACCATATATTTT | CASSPLPGVFGNTIYF
TRBJ1-2 | NA | TRBV14 | many | TGTGCCAGCAGCCCGAGGAGGGACCGCGGGTATGGCTACACCTTC | CASSPRRDRGYGYTF
TRBJ1-1 | NA | TRBV5-6 | few | TGTGCCAGCAGCTTTGGGGGGATCAACACTGAAGCTTTCTTT | CASSFGGINTEAFF
TRBJ2-5 | NA | TRBV5-1 | NA | TGCGCCAGCAGCGGGGGAATGGGTAGCGGCCAAGAGACCCAGTACTTC | CASSGGMGSGQETQYF
TRBJ2-5 | NA | TRBV9 | NA | TGTGCCAGCAGCGTGGAGTTAATAGGAGAGACCCAGTACTTC | CASSVELIGETQYF
TRBJ2-1 | NA | TRBV20-1 | few | TGCACCCCTCTGGTGAGCGGAACCTACAATGAGCAGTTCTTC | CTPLVSGTYNEQFF
TRBJ2-4 | NA | TRBV11-3 | once | TGTGCCAGCAGCTTAGATTTCTGGGCCTTAGCCAAAAACATTCAGTACTTC | CASSLDFWALAKNIQYF
TRBJ1-5 | NA | TRBV10-3 | NA | TGTGCCATCAGTGTGGGTGAAGGAAATCAGCCCCAGCATTTT | CAISVGEGNQPQHF